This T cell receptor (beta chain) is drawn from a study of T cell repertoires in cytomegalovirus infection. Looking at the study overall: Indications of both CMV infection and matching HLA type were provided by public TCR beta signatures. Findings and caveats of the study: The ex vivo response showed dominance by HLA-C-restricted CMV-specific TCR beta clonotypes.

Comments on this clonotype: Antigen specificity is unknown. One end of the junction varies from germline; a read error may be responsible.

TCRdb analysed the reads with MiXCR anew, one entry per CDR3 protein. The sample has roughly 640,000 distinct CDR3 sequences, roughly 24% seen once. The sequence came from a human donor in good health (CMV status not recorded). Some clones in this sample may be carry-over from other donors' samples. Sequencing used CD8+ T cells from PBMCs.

The chain's CDR3 is CANSYSDGVSGANVLTF. CDR3 nucleotide sequence: TGTGCCAACAGTTACTCGGACGGCGTCTCTGGGGCCAACGTCCTGACTTTC. The chain carries TRBV6-5 and TRBJ2-6; D is undetermined. CDR3 length: 17 residues. CDR1 is MNHEY and CDR2 is SVGAGI in the germline V gene.